A selection of T cell receptor beta chains follows, all from one sample in a study of blood T cell repertoires in COVID-19. The data were produced by immunoSEQ multiplex PCR, yet TCRdb's version contains in-frame clones alone and is incomplete. The table records 35,000 to 45,000 clones, around 79% of them present only once. Source material: peripheral blood. The receptors originated from a woman of 80 years or more with acute or convalescent COVID-19. Both conserved end residues are part of each CDR3. D genes are given only for firm matches. Only some rows state a clone size, as once, few, many or a class for expanded clones.

clone_size,j_call,d_call,v_call,cdr3_aa,cdr3_nt
-,TRBJ1-2,-,TRBV5-1,CASSLEGSYGYTF,TGCGCCAGCAGCTTAGAGGGTAGCTATGGCTACACCTTC
few,TRBJ1-5,TRBD1,TRBV30,CAWSQEGTGGNQPQHF,TGTGCCTGGAGTCAAGAAGGGACAGGGGGCAATCAGCCCCAGCATTTT
-,TRBJ2-1,-,TRBV11-2,CASSLGLLLSSYNEQFF,TGTGCCAGCAGCTTAGGACTACTCCTAAGCTCCTACAATGAGCAGTTCTTC
-,TRBJ2-1,TRBD2,TRBV10-1,CASSSGTNNEQFF,TGCGCCAGCAGTAGCGGGACTAACAATGAGCAGTTCTTC
-,TRBJ2-7,TRBD2,TRBV10-3,CATAGSVSGVSYEQYF,TGTGCCACCGCAGGATCGGTAAGCGGGGTTTCCTACGAGCAGTACTTC
-,TRBJ2-7,TRBD1,TRBV5-1,CASSLDRGYEQYF,TGCGCCAGCAGCTTGGACAGGGGTTACGAGCAGTACTTC
once,TRBJ1-2,-,TRBV19,CATGQNTNYGYTF,TGTGCCACCGGACAGAATACTAACTATGGCTACACCTTC
-,TRBJ2-5,-,TRBV18,CASSQGVRETQYF,TGTGCCAGCTCACAGGGGGTCAGGGAGACCCAGTACTTC
-,TRBJ2-3,TRBD2,TRBV20-1,CSASLPPGLADHTDTQYF,TGCAGTGCTAGTCTCCCACCGGGACTAGCGGACCACACAGATACGCAGTATTTT
-,TRBJ2-7,TRBD1,TRBV15,CATAPSGTGYYEQYF,TGTGCCACCGCTCCCTCCGGGACAGGGTACTACGAGCAGTACTTC
-,TRBJ2-5,-,TRBV19,CASSVPGSGETQYF,TGTGCCAGTAGTGTCCCGGGGTCGGGCGAGACCCAGTACTTC
-,TRBJ2-3,TRBD1,TRBV11-3,CASSLGDRVNTDTQYF,TGTGCCAGCAGCTTGGGGGACAGGGTGAACACAGATACGCAGTATTTT
-,TRBJ1-2,-,TRBV5-1,CASSLYAGEDYGYTF,TGCGCCAGCAGCTTGTATGCAGGGGAAGACTATGGCTACACCTTC
-,TRBJ1-2,TRBD1,TRBV30,CAWSVRPGGGYTF,TGTGCCTGGAGTGTACGGCCAGGGGGGGGCTACACCTTC
-,TRBJ1-4,-,TRBV28,CASSRQTYGKLFF,TGTGCCAGCAGTCGTCAGACTTATGGAAAACTGTTTTTT
once,TRBJ1-2,-,TRBV9,CASSPGVNGYTF,TGTGCCAGCAGCCCAGGGGTCAATGGCTACACCTTC
-,TRBJ2-7,-,TRBV28,CATRIGPSSYEQYF,TGTGCCACCCGTATTGGGCCCAGCTCCTACGAGCAGTACTTC
-,TRBJ1-5,TRBD1,TRBV12-3/TRBV12-4,CASTGTGDQPQHF,TGTGCCAGCACTGGGACAGGGGATCAGCCCCAGCATTTT
-,TRBJ1-1,-,TRBV9,CASSLSGEKTEAFF,TGTGCCAGCAGCCTCTCAGGGGAGAAGACTGAAGCTTTCTTT
-,TRBJ2-7,-,TRBV3-1/TRBV3-2,CASSNRAEVYEQYF,TGTGCCAGCAGCAACAGGGCGGAGGTATACGAGCAGTACTTC
-,TRBJ2-7,-,TRBV7-2,CASSSLSGSTYEQYF,TGTGCCAGCAGCTCACTATCCGGCTCTACCTACGAGCAGTACTTC
-,TRBJ2-2,-,TRBV9,CASSVAQAGELFF,TGTGCCAGCAGCGTAGCTCAGGCCGGGGAGCTGTTTTTT
-,TRBJ2-1,-,TRBV3-1/TRBV3-2,CASSHGAEQFF,TGTGCCAGCAGCCACGGAGCTGAGCAGTTCTTC
-,TRBJ1-2,-,TRBV6-6,CASRPGQNYGYTF,TGTGCCAGCAGACCCGGACAGAACTATGGCTACACCTTC
-,TRBJ2-7,TRBD1,TRBV15,CATSRDPVGTGGVYEQYF,TGTGCCACCAGCAGAGATCCAGTCGGGACAGGGGGTGTCTACGAGCAGTACTTC
-,TRBJ2-7,TRBD2,TRBV5-1,CASTSASGRYEQYF,TGCGCCAGCACTTCCGCGAGCGGGAGGTACGAGCAGTACTTC
-,TRBJ1-1,TRBD1,TRBV5-1,CASTLTGQGWENTEAFF,TGCGCCAGCACCTTGACGGGACAGGGGTGGGAGAACACTGAAGCTTTCTTT
-,TRBJ2-6,-,TRBV29-1,CSVYPGTSGANVLTF,TGCAGCGTTTATCCAGGAACCTCTGGGGCCAACGTCCTGACTTTC
-,TRBJ1-1,-,TRBV5-1,CASSYQGGEAFF,TGCGCCAGCAGCTACCAGGGCGGTGAAGCTTTCTTT
-,TRBJ2-2,-,TRBV7-8,CASSRYTGELFF,TGTGCCAGCAGCCGTTATACCGGGGAGCTGTTTTTT
once,TRBJ2-5,-,TRBV4-1,CASSQEQRRRETQYF,TGCGCCAGCAGCCAAGAGCAGCGGAGGAGGGAGACCCAGTACTTC
-,TRBJ2-7,-,TRBV7-2,CASTPSSSGSYEQYF,TGTGCCAGCACTCCTTCGTCGAGCGGCTCCTACGAGCAGTACTTC
-,TRBJ1-1,-,TRBV6-4,CASSEVESTEAFF,TGTGCCAGCAGTGAGGTAGAATCTACTGAAGCTTTCTTT
-,TRBJ1-6,TRBD1,TRBV5-1,CASSLGPTGPNSPLHF,TGCGCCAGCAGCTTGGGACCGACAGGGCCTAATTCACCCCTCCACTTT
-,TRBJ1-5,-,TRBV6-5,CASSYSQGPQHF,TGTGCCAGCAGTTACTCCCAGGGGCCCCAGCATTTT
-,TRBJ2-2,TRBD1,TRBV18,CASSPRGGLTNTGELFF,TGTGCCAGCTCACCACGAGGGGGCCTTACGAACACCGGGGAGCTGTTTTTT
-,TRBJ1-2,TRBD1,TRBV5-1,CASTTRTGDYGYTF,TGCGCCAGCACCACACGGACAGGGGACTATGGCTACACCTTC
-,TRBJ2-7,-,TRBV29-1,CSVVGQPYEQYF,TGCAGCGTTGTAGGACAGCCCTACGAGCAGTACTTC
-,TRBJ1-4,-,TRBV19,CASSISGGLGEKLFF,TGTGCCAGTAGTATAAGCGGGGGACTGGGTGAAAAACTGTTTTTT
-,TRBJ2-1,-,TRBV11-2,CASSSRSLGNEQFF,TGTGCCAGCAGCTCACGTAGCCTCGGCAATGAGCAGTTCTTC
-,TRBJ2-1,-,TRBV11-3,CASSSGGPQFF,TGTGCCAGCAGCTCCGGGGGTCCGCAGTTCTTC
-,TRBJ1-1,-,TRBV6-6,CASRAGVSTEAFF,TGTGCCAGCAGGGCCGGGGTTTCCACTGAAGCTTTCTTT
-,TRBJ2-7,TRBD2,TRBV7-9,CASSLKGLSEQYF,TGTGCCAGCAGCTTAAAGGGACTAAGCGAGCAGTACTTC
-,TRBJ2-1,TRBD2,TRBV7-9,CASSFLAGGDNEQFF,TGTGCCAGCAGCTTCCTAGCGGGAGGGGACAATGAGCAGTTCTTC
-,TRBJ1-5,-,TRBV6-1,CASSDGGQPQHF,TGTGCCAGCAGTGATGGAGGGCAGCCCCAGCATTTT
few,TRBJ1-2,-,TRBV18,CASSPGRGRDYGYTF,TGTGCCAGCTCACCGGGGAGGGGCAGGGACTATGGCTACACCTTC
-,TRBJ1-6,-,TRBV13,CASSLSGGKSPLHF,TGTGCCAGCAGCTTGTCTGGGGGGAAGTCACCCCTCCACTTT
-,TRBJ1-5,TRBD1,TRBV6-2/TRBV6-3,CASSWTGRNQPQHF,TGTGCCAGCAGTTGGACAGGGCGGAATCAGCCCCAGCATTTT
-,TRBJ1-2,-,TRBV10-3,CAISADRLYYGYTF,TGTGCCATCAGCGCCGACAGGCTTTACTATGGCTACACCTTC
once,TRBJ2-2,TRBD2,TRBV25-1,CASSDLAGAGELFF,TGTGCCAGCAGTGATTTAGCGGGAGCTGGGGAGCTGTTTTTT
-,TRBJ2-2,TRBD1,TRBV19,CASSRQGAITGELFF,TGTGCCAGTAGTCGACAGGGCGCCATCACCGGGGAGCTGTTTTTT
-,TRBJ2-7,TRBD1,TRBV4-3,CASSQFGTGGSEQYF,TGCGCCAGCAGCCAATTCGGGACAGGGGGCAGCGAGCAGTACTTC
few,TRBJ2-5,-,TRBV10-3,CAISDPKGPGETQYF,TGTGCCATCAGTGATCCGAAAGGCCCGGGGGAGACCCAGTACTTC
-,TRBJ2-4,-,TRBV11-2,CASSLELAKNIQYF,TGTGCCAGCAGCTTAGAACTAGCCAAAAACATTCAGTACTTC
-,TRBJ1-3,-,TRBV5-1,CASSTGDSGNTIYF,TGCGCCAGCAGCACAGGAGACTCTGGAAACACCATATATTTT
-,TRBJ1-1,-,TRBV7-9,CASLRAGNTEAFF,TGTGCCAGCTTACGCGCGGGGAACACTGAAGCTTTCTTT
-,TRBJ2-2,-,TRBV7-2,CASSLGGLARTGELFF,TGTGCCAGCAGCTTAGGCGGTCTAGCAAGAACCGGGGAGCTGTTTTTT
-,TRBJ2-7,TRBD1,TRBV18,CASSPQGARYEQYF,TGTGCCAGCTCACCACAGGGGGCAAGATACGAGCAGTACTTC
-,TRBJ1-4,-,TRBV2,CASSRRGGELFF,TGTGCCAGCAGTCGCAGGGGCGGAGAACTGTTTTTT